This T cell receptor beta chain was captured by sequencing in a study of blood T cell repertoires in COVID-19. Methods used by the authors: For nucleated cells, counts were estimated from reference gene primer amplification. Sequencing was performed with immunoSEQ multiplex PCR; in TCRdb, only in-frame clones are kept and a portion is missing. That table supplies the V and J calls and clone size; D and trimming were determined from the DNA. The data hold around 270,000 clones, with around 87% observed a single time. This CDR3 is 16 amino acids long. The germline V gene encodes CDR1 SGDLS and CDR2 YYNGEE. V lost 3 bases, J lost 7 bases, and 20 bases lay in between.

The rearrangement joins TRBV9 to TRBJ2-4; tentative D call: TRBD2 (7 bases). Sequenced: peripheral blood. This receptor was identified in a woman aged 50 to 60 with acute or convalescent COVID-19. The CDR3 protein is CASSEKGGLGTNIQYF. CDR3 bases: TGTGCCAGCAGCGAAAAGGGGGGGCTCGGGACGAACATTCAGTACTTC.